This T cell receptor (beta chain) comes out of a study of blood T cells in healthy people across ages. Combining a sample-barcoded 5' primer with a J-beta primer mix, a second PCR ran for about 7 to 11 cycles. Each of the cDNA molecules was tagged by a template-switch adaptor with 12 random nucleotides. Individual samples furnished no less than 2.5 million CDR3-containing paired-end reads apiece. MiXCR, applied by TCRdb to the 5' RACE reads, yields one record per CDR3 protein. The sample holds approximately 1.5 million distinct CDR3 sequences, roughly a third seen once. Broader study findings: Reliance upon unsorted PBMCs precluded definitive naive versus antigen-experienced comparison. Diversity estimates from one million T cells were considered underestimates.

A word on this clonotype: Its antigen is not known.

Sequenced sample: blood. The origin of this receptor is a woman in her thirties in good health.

The CDR3 loop reads CASSWARGTEAFF. CDR3 nucleotides: TGTGCCAGCAGTTGGGCGAGGGGCACTGAAGCTTTCTTT. The V and J genes are TRBV6-1 and TRBJ1-1; the D gene is possibly TRBD1 (5 bases). This CDR3 contains 13 residues. Germline loops: CDR1 MNHNS, CDR2 SASEGT. V shed 5 bases and J shed 4 bases, with 11 bases lying between them.